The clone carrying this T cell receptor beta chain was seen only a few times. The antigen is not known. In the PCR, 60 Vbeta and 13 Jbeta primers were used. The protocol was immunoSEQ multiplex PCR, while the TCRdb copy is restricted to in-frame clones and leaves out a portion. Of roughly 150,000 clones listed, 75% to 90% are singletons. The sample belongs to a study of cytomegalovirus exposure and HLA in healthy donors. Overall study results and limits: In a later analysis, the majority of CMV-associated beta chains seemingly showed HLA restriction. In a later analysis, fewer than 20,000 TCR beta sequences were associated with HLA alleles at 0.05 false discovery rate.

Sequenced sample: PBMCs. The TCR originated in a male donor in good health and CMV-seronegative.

CDR3 nucleotides: TGTGCCAGCTCTCAGGGGCGCGCTGAAGCTTTCTTT. Translating gives CASSQGRAEAFF. This chain connects TRBV2 to TRBJ1-1, with a weak D call TRBD1 (6 bases). This CDR3 has 12 residues. Per germline, CDR1 SNHLY and CDR2 FYNNEI. Trimming pared 8 bases from V and 6 bases from J, leaving 13 bases between.